The clone carrying this T cell receptor (beta chain) was counted once. As yet, its antigen is unknown. This entry belongs to a study of OX40 agonist ivuxolimab in advanced cancers. Study at large: Recorded diagnoses for dose-escalation patients were hepatocellular carcinoma, melanoma, renal cell or head and neck cancer. General study points: Expanded peripheral T-cell antigen specificity went undetermined. CD8+ T cells showed, on average, more clonal expansion than CD4+ cells.

Using immunoSEQ multiplex PCR, the repertoire was profiled, and TCRdb retains in-frame clones only, with some absent. This sample has about 67,000 clones, with roughly four fifths found just once. V lost 6 bases and J lost 5, with 13 bases in between. The germline V gene encodes CDR1 LNHDA and CDR2 SQIVND (reference sequence). The CDR3 covers 13 residues. Sequenced here: CD4+ or CD8+ T cells sorted from blood, sampled in a trial of the OX40 agonist ivuxolimab. This sequence was found in an adult with an advanced solid tumor such as melanoma, head and neck, liver or kidney cancer. V usage is TRBV19 and J usage is TRBJ1-1; D unclear. The CDR3 region has the DNA TGTGCCAGTAGCGGCCAATTTGCGACTGAAGCTTTCTTT. Translated, it gives CASSGQFATEAFF.